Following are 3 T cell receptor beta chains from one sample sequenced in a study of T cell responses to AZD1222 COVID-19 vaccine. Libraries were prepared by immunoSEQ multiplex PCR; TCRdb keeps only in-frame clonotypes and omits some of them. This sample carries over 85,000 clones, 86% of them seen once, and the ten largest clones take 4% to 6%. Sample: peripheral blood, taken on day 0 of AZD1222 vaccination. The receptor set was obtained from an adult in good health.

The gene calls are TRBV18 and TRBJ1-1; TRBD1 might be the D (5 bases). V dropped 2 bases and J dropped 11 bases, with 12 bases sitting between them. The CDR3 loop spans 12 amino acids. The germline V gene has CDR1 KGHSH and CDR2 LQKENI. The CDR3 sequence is CASSPLEGTAFF. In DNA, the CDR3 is TGTGCCAGCTCACCATTGGAGGGGACGGCTTTCTTT. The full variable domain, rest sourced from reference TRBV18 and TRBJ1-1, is NAGVMQNPRHLVRRRGQEARLRCSPMKGHSHVYWYRQLPEEGLKFMVYLQKENIIDESGMPKERFSAEFPKEGPSILRIQQVVRGDSAAYFCASSPLEGTAFFGQGTRLTVV.

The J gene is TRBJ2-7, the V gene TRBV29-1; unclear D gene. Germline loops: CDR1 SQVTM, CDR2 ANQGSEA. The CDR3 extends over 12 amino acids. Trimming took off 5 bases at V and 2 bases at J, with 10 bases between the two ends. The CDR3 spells CSVTRQTYEQYF. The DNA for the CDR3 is TGCAGCGTTACGAGACAAACCTACGAGCAGTACTTC.

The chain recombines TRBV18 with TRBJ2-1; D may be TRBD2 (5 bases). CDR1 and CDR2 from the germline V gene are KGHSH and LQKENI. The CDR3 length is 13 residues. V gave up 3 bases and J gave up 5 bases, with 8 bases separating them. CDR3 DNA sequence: TGTGCCAGCTCACCTGGACTTGACAATGAGCAGTTCTTC. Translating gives CASSPGLDNEQFF.